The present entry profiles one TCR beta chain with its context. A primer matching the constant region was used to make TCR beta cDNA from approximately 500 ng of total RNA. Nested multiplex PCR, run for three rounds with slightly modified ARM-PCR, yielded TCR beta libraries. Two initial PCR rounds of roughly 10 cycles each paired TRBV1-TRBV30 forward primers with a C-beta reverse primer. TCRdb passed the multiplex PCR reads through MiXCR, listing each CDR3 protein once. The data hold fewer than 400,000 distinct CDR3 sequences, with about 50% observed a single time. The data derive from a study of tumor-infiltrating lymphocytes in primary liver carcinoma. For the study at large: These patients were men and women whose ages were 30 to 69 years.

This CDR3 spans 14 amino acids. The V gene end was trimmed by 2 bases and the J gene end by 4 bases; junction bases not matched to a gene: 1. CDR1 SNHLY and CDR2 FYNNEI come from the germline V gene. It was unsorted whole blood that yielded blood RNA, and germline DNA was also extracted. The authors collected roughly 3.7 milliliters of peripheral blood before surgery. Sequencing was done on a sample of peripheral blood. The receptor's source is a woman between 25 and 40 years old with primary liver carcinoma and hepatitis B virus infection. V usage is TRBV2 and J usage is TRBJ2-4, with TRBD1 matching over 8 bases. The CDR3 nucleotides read TGTGCCAGCAGTGAACAGGGGGCTAAAAACATTCAGTACTTC. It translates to CASSEQGAKNIQYF.